What follows are 3 T cell receptor beta chains derived from one specimen sequenced in a study of monozygotic twins with cystic fibrosis. TCRdb's table, derived via immunoSEQ multiplex PCR, lists solely in-frame clones and lacks some. The repertoire holds tens of thousands of clones, with roughly three fifths as singletons. Sequenced material: blood. The receptors originated from a girl aged 10-17 years with cystic fibrosis.

The chain is built from TRBV9 and TRBJ2-5; possibly TRBD1 or TRBD2 for D (6 bases each). The CDR3 sequence is 14 residues long. The ends were cut back, 5 bases at V and 4 bases at J, with 15 bases in the middle. Germline assignment: CDR1 SGDLS and CDR2 YYNGEE. CDR3 coding DNA: TGTGCCAGCAGTGCGGATAAGGGGGGAGAGACCCAGTACTTC. The encoded protein is CASSADKGGETQYF.

This clone was recorded only once. The chain couples TRBV29-1 to TRBJ2-1; the D gene is possibly TRBD2 (5 bases). The length of the CDR3 is 16 residues. Germline V gene data show CDR1 as SQVTM and CDR2 as ANQGSEA. V was shortened by 1 base and J by 0 bases, with 13 bases between the two germline ends. CDR3 sequence reads: CSVEGLEEVSYNEQFF. In DNA, the CDR3 is TGCAGCGTTGAAGGCTTAGAGGAGGTCTCCTACAATGAGCAGTTCTTC.

The chain recombines TRBV10-3 with TRBJ1-4; unclear D gene. V was trimmed by 2 bases and J by 1 base, leaving 5 bases between them. Germline CDR1 and CDR2: ENHRY and SYGVKD. The CDR3 covers 14 residues. In DNA, the CDR3 is TGTGCCATCAGTGAGGATCAAACTAATGAAAAACTGTTTTTT. Translation gives CAISEDQTNEKLFF.